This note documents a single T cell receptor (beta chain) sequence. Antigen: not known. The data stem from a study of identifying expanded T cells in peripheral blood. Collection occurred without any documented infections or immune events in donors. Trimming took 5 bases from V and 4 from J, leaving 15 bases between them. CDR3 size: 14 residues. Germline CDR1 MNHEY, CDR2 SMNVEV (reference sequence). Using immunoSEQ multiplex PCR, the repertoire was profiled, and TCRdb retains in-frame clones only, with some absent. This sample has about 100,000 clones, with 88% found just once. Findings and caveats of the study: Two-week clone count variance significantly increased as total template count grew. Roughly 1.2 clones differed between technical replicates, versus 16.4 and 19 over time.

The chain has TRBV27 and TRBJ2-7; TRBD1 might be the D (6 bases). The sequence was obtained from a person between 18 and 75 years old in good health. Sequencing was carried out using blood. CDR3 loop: CASSQGRKGYEQYF. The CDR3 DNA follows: TGTGCCAGCAGTCAGGGGCGGAAGGGGTACGAGCAGTACTTC.